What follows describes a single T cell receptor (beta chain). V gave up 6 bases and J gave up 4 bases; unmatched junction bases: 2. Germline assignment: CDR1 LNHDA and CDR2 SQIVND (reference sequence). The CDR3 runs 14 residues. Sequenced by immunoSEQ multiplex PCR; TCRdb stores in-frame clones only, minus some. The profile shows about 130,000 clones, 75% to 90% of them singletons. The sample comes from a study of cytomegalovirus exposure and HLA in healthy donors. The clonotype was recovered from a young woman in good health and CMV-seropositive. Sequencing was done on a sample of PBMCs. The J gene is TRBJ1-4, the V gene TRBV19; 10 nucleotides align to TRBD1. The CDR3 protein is CASRRTGGNEKLFF. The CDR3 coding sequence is TGTGCCAGTAGACGGACAGGGGGTAATGAAAAACTGTTTTTT.